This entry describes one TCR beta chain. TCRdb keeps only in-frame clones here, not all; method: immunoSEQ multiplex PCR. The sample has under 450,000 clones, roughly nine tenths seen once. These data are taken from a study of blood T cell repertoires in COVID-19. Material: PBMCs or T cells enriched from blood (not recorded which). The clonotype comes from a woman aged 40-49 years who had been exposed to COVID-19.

CDR3 protein: CASSKTSGQETQYF. In nucleotides, the CDR3 is TGTGCCAGTAGTAAGACTAGCGGACAAGAGACCCAGTACTTC. V is TRBV19 and J is TRBJ2-5; 9 bases align to TRBD2. The germline gives CDR1 LNHDA, CDR2 SQIVND (reference sequence). V gave up 4 bases and J gave up 2 bases; unmatched junction bases: 2. The CDR3 covers 14 residues.